Below, one TCR beta chain is given with its context. The protocol was immunoSEQ multiplex PCR, while the TCRdb copy is restricted to in-frame clones and leaves out a portion. The sample yields 100,000 to 150,000 clones, approximately 86% seen once. This sample was taken from a study of identifying expanded T cells in peripheral blood. The sample was blood. The receptor's source is a person between 18 and 69 years old in good health.

The CDR3 DNA sequence: TGTGCCACCAGCAGAGATCTAAAAACAGATACGCAGTATTTT. This gives the protein CATSRDLKTDTQYF. The chain carries TRBV15 and TRBJ2-3; D uncertain. CDR3 length equals 14 residues. Germline CDR1 reads LNHNV; CDR2 reads YYDKDF (reference sequence). V shed 0 bases and J shed 3 bases, with 7 bases lying between them.